This entry lists 25 T cell receptor beta chains sequenced from one sample in a study of blood T cell repertoires in COVID-19. TCRdb's table, derived via immunoSEQ multiplex PCR, lists solely in-frame clones and lacks some. Counted here are roughly 70,000 clones, about 80% occurring once; the ten biggest clones make up roughly 4.7%. Sequencing used peripheral blood. The receptors come from an older woman with acute or convalescent COVID-19.

V is TRBV5-1 and J is TRBJ1-1; 7 bases are shared with TRBD1. Germline trimming cut 3 bases from V and 8 bases from J; bases unmatched to any gene: 7. This CDR3 is built from 13 residues. Germline CDR1 reads SGHRS; CDR2 reads YFSETQ. CDR3 protein: CASSYDRVTEAFF. CDR3 nucleotide sequence: TGCGCCAGCAGCTATGACAGGGTGACCGAAGCTTTCTTT.

The rearrangement uses TRBV27 and TRBJ1-5; TRBD1 matches 7 bases. The CDR3 is made up of 15 amino acids. J gave up 2 bases and V 3 bases, and 4 bases lay outside the gene matches. Germline CDR1 MNHEY, CDR2 SMNVEV (reference sequence). CDR3 DNA: TGTGCCAGCAGTTTCGGACAGGCGGGCAATCAGCCCCAGCATTTT. It translates to CASSFGQAGNQPQHF.

The J gene is TRBJ2-6, the V gene TRBV19; 7 nucleotides line up with TRBD1. CDR3 length: 15 amino acids. The germline V gene encodes CDR1 LNHDA and CDR2 SQIVND (reference sequence). V trimming: 6 bases; J trimming: 2 bases; junction bases outside the gene matches: 4. This CDR3 reads CASRRDRAGANVLTF. CDR3 DNA: TGTGCCAGTAGACGAGACAGGGCTGGGGCCAACGTCCTGACTTTC.

CDR3 in amino acids: CASSVAVGQGNEKLFF. CDR3 DNA sequence: TGTGCCAGCAGCGTAGCTGTCGGCCAGGGTAATGAAAAACTGTTTTTT. The J gene is TRBJ1-4, the V gene TRBV9; D is possibly TRBD1 (5 bases). The germline gives CDR1 SGDLS, CDR2 YYNGEE. The CDR3 is made up of 16 amino acids. V was clipped by 0 bases and J by 4 bases, with 13 bases between them.

The chain links TRBV5-1 to TRBJ2-2, with 7 nucleotides matching TRBD1. The CDR3 loop spans 15 amino acids. Germline-derived CDR1 and CDR2 are SGHRS and YFSETQ. V trimming: 5 bases; J trimming: 4 bases; junction bases outside the gene matches: 8. In DNA, the CDR3 is TGCGCCAGCAGTCAGAGACAGGGACGCACCGGGGAGCTGTTTTTT. Translated, it gives CASSQRQGRTGELFF.

About this clone itself: Other DNA sequences in the sample encode the same CDR3. J is TRBJ1-6 and V is TRBV27; D not certain. Trimming shortened V by 3 bases and J by 5 bases, and 5 bases separated the two germline ends. The CDR3 has 13 amino acids. CDR1 and CDR2 from the germline V gene are MNHEY and SMNVEV (reference sequence). The CDR3 is CASSFRNNSPLHF. For the CDR3, the DNA is TGTGCCAGCAGTTTTAGAAATAATTCACCCCTCCACTTT.

The chain combines TRBV7-2 with TRBJ1-5; D not resolved. Germline CDR1 is SGHTA and CDR2 is FQGNSA. V lost 1 base and J 0 bases, leaving 10 bases between the germline ends. This CDR3 has 16 residues. The CDR3 sequence is CASSLEGGGSNQPQHF. CDR3 in DNA: TGTGCCAGCAGCTTAGAAGGCGGAGGTAGCAATCAGCCCCAGCATTTT.

This clone was counted once. The V call is TRBV5-1, the J call TRBJ2-1, with TRBD2 matching over 8 bases. The CDR3 has 13 amino acids. V shed 5 bases, J shed 8 bases, and the junction held 6 bases outside the gene matches. Looked up from germline, CDR1 is SGHRS and CDR2 is YFSETQ. The chain's CDR3 is CASSKRGGDEQFF. As DNA, the CDR3 is TGCGCCAGCAGTAAACGGGGGGGCGATGAGCAGTTCTTC.

The rearrangement joins TRBV11-2 to TRBJ2-1; D remains unclear. Germline values: CDR1 SGHAT, CDR2 FQNNGV. The CDR3 extends over 13 amino acids. V dropped 2 bases and J dropped 6 bases, with 8 bases sitting between them. CDR3: CASSLLHPNEQFF. The DNA of the CDR3 is TGTGCCAGCAGCTTATTACACCCCAATGAGCAGTTCTTC.

The chain joins TRBV6-4 to TRBJ1-2, with 7 bases matching TRBD1. From germline, CDR1 is MRHNA and CDR2 SNTAGT. The V and J ends lost 4 bases and 6 bases, in that order; junction bases with no gene match: 5. CDR3 length: 13 residues. The CDR3 coding sequence is TGTGCCAGCAGTGCCACAACAGGGGATGGCTACACCTTC. It codes for CASSATTGDGYTF.

The sample holds a few counts of this clone. The chain carries TRBV6-6 and TRBJ1-6; 9 positions agree with TRBD1. In germline, CDR1 is MNHNY, CDR2 SVGAGI (reference sequence). The ends lost 0 bases at V and 4 bases at J; junction bases unmatched: 1. The CDR3 has 16 amino acids. Here the CDR3 reads CASSYSTGGYNSPLHF. As DNA, the CDR3 is TGTGCCAGCAGTTACTCGACAGGGGGGTATAATTCACCCCTCCACTTT.

This clone was recorded only once. The chain combines TRBV5-1 with TRBJ2-5; 9 bases agree with TRBD1. The CDR3 is 12 amino acids. CDR1 SGHRS and CDR2 YFSETQ come from the germline V gene. The ends lost 6 bases at V and 5 bases at J; junction bases unmatched: 2. The CDR3 bases are TGCGCCAGCAAAGGGACAGGGGAGACCCAGTACTTC. Protein product: CASKGTGETQYF.

V and J are TRBV6-5 and TRBJ2-2; maybe TRBD2 (6 bases). This CDR3 region has 16 residues. Trimming took 0 bases from V and 5 from J, leaving 13 bases between them. Germline V gene sequence: CDR1 MNHEY, CDR2 SVGAGI. CDR3 protein: CASSYSHGAGTGELFF. As DNA, the CDR3 is TGTGCCAGCAGTTACTCTCATGGGGCGGGAACCGGGGAGCTGTTTTTT.

The gene calls are TRBV4-2 and TRBJ2-7; tentatively, D is TRBD1 (6 bases). This CDR3 spans 15 amino acids. Trimming removed 3 bases from V and 2 bases from J, with 14 bases in between. Germline values: CDR1 LGHNA, CDR2 YNFKEQ. The CDR3 protein is CASSHREDSTYEQYF. CDR3 in DNA: TGTGCCAGCAGCCATCGAGAGGACAGCACCTACGAGCAGTACTTC.

The chain links TRBV24-1 to TRBJ1-2, with D possibly being TRBD1 (5 bases). CDR3 length: 14 residues. The V gene's germline CDR1 is KGHDR and CDR2 SFDVKD. The V gene lost 2 bases and the J gene lost 6 bases, with 12 bases spanning the gap. CDR3 DNA sequence: TGTGCCACCAGTGATTCTCAGGGCAAGGATGGCTACACCTTC. This encodes CATSDSQGKDGYTF.

CDR3 coding DNA: TGTGCCAGTAGTATTCTTCAGGGGCAGACTGGGTATGGCTACACCTTC. Protein sequence: CASSILQGQTGYGYTF. The chain carries TRBV19 and TRBJ1-2; D might be TRBD1 (6 bases). Germline V gives CDR1 LNHDA, CDR2 SQIVND (reference sequence). The V gene lost 3 bases and the J gene lost 5 bases, with 19 bases spanning the gap. The CDR3 consists of 16 residues. The whole variable domain, filled in from reference TRBV19 and TRBJ1-2, reads DGGITQSPKYLFRKEGQNVTLSCEQNLNHDAMYWYRQDPGQGLRLIYYSQIVNDFQKGDIAEGYSVSREKKESFPLTVTSAQKNPTAFYLCASSILQGQTGYGYTFGSGTRLTVV.

This clone was observed once. The chain links TRBV30 to TRBJ1-1; 8 bases are a match to TRBD1. Germline V gene lookup returns CDR1 GTSNPN and CDR2 SVGIG (reference sequence). The CDR3 spans 11 residues. Trimming took 7 bases from V and 11 from J; bases not matched to a gene: 9. The CDR3 nucleotides are TGTGCCTCCCGACAGGGGTCTCCGGCTTTCTTT. Amino acids: CASRQGSPAFF.

This clone was detected ten times or more. The V and J genes are TRBV6-2 or TRBV6-3 and TRBJ2-3; 8 bases are shared with TRBD2. Germline assignment: CDR1 MNHEY and CDR2 SVGEGT. V shed 2 bases and J 2 bases; nucleotides not matched to a gene: 6. This CDR3 contains 16 residues. The CDR3 bases are TGTGCCAGCAGTTACGCGATAGCGGGGTACACAGATACGCAGTATTTT. Its protein product is CASSYAIAGYTDTQYF.

This chain joins TRBV7-9 and TRBJ2-3, with TRBD1 identical over 7 bases. In germline, CDR1 is SEHNR, CDR2 FQNEAQ (reference sequence). With 1 base clipped from V and 1 base from J, the junction kept 8 bases outside the gene matches. The CDR3 totals 17 residues. The CDR3 reads CASSLGGGAAGTDTQYF. The CDR3 nucleotides read TGTGCCAGCAGCTTAGGAGGGGGCGCCGCCGGCACAGATACGCAGTATTTT.

The chain has TRBV2 and TRBJ1-6; D gene uncertain. CDR3 length: 14 amino acids. Trimming took off 3 bases at V and 7 bases at J, with 10 bases between the two ends. Per the germline V gene, CDR1 is SNHLY and CDR2 is FYNNEI. CDR3 bases: TGTGCCAGCAGTGAGGAGGTCTCAAATTCACCCCTCCACTTT. Translated, it gives CASSEEVSNSPLHF.

This sequence joins TRBV24-1 and TRBJ1-1, with D perhaps matching TRBD1 (5 bases). CDR3 length: 13 residues. V was pared by 5 bases and J by 0 bases, with 6 bases between. Germline V lookup: CDR1 KGHDR, CDR2 SFDVKD. The CDR3 region is CATSAGLNTEAFF. CDR3 DNA: TGTGCCACCAGTGCAGGGTTGAACACTGAAGCTTTCTTT.

The table lists this clone with a few counts. The V and J genes are TRBV6-6 and TRBJ2-7; TRBD2 matches at 9 bases. This CDR3 spans 14 amino acids. Germline loops: CDR1 MNHNY, CDR2 SVGAGI (reference sequence). Germline trimming cut 5 bases from V and 3 bases from J; bases unmatched to any gene: 5. The CDR3 here is CASSPRAGGYEQYF. The CDR3 DNA reads as TGTGCCAGCAGTCCTCGAGCGGGGGGCTACGAGCAGTACTTC.

The chain carries TRBV5-1 and TRBJ2-5; 8 nucleotides align to TRBD1. The CDR3 consists of 15 residues. The junction had 9 bases not matched to a gene; V was cut back by 4 bases and J by 4 bases. Germline CDR1 and CDR2: SGHRS and YFSETQ. The CDR3 reads CASSEGTGWPETQYF. The CDR3 region has the DNA TGCGCCAGCAGCGAAGGGACAGGTTGGCCAGAGACCCAGTACTTC.

This clone occurred a few times. The chain combines TRBV6-4 with TRBJ2-3; TRBD2 might be the D (7 bases). The CDR3 runs to 14 residues. From germline, CDR1 is MRHNA and CDR2 SNTAGT. Trimming stripped 2 bases from V and 2 bases from J, with 8 bases between. The DNA for the CDR3 is TGTGCCAGCAGTGACGGGGGGGCCACAGATACGCAGTATTTT. Protein sequence: CASSDGGATDTQYF.

V gene TRBV7-2 combines with J gene TRBJ2-3; the D gene is possibly TRBD2 (5 bases). CDR1 is SGHTA, CDR2 FQGNSA, per germline. Trimming took off 4 bases at V and 14 bases at J, with 13 bases between the two ends. The length of the CDR3 is 11 residues. The CDR3: CASSSQQRSYF. In DNA, the CDR3 is TGTGCCAGCAGCTCCCAGCAGCGGTCGTATTTT.